This paragraph reports one TCR beta chain. The antigen is not known. CDR3 length: 14 residues. Germline V CDR1 and CDR2: MNHNS, SASEGT. Trimming removed 5 bases from V and 4 bases from J, with 13 bases in between. This entry belongs to a study of post-analysis software for immune sequencing data. Turning to the study itself: The courses of disease that were included comprised relapsing-remitting, secondary progressive and progressive-relapsing multiple sclerosis.

General observations from the study: Pronounced co-clustering by F measure was evident among identically batched samples. Controls showed significantly higher normalized Chao1 diversity than did multiple sclerosis patients. Comparison of patients with controls showed 5 or 6 TRBV segments more frequent in patients, TRBV5-6, TRBV5-1 and TRBV20-1 among them.

Sequencing libraries made from TCR beta cDNA carried unique molecular identifiers. The yield from roughly 1 to 10 million T cells was 500,000 or so cDNA molecules in total. TCRdb analysed the PCR reads with MiXCR anew, one entry per CDR3 protein. The table has hundreds of thousands of distinct CDR3 sequences, just under 30% seen once. The TCR originated in a girl aged 10 to 17 with multiple sclerosis. The specimen was blood. The V call is TRBV6-1, the J call TRBJ2-3; D is perhaps TRBD1 (5 bases). The CDR3, as DNA: TGTGCCAGCAGTCCCCAGGGTTTGGCAGATACGCAGTATTTT. Amino acids: CASSPQGLADTQYF.